This paragraph reports one T cell receptor beta chain. Its antigen remains unidentified. This specimen belongs to a study of cytomegalovirus exposure and HLA in healthy donors. Study-wide findings and caveats: It was confirmed in vitro that a few of the CMV-associated chains were specific for CMV antigens. According to the study, 160 or so TCR beta chains were cytomegalovirus-associated. As was reported, the classifier diagnosed cytomegalovirus status with high specificity and sensitivity.

The V gene lost 3 bases and the J gene lost 6 bases, with 11 bases spanning the gap. In germline, CDR1 is SGHDN, CDR2 FVKESK. The CDR3 covers 13 residues. Produced via immunoSEQ multiplex PCR; TCRdb's table is partial and in-frame only. The sample contains about 160,000 clones, around four fifths of which appear only once. Sequenced: PBMCs. This chain joins TRBV14 and TRBJ1-1; no clear D. The receptor comes from a man aged 25 to 40 in good health and CMV-seropositive. Written as DNA, the CDR3 is TGTGCCAGCAGCCATTGGGGAGGGCCTGAAGCTTTCTTT. Residues: CASSHWGGPEAFF.